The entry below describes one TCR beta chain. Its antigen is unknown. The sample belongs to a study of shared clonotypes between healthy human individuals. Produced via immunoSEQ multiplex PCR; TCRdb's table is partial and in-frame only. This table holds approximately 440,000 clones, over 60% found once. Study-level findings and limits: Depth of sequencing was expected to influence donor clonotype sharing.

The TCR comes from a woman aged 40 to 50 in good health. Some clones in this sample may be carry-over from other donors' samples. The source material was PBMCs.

The CDR3 spells CASSILGTGYYEQYF. The CDR3 bases are TGTGCCAGCAGCATCCTCGGGACAGGGTACTACGAGCAGTACTTC. The chain carries TRBV6-5 and TRBJ2-7; TRBD1 matches 9 bases. V lost 6 bases to trimming and J lost 3 bases; unmatched junction nucleotides: 9. Germline V CDR1 and CDR2: MNHEY, SVGAGI. The CDR3 length is 15 residues.